These T cell receptor beta chains were read from a single sample in a study of T cell repertoires in cytomegalovirus infection. TCRdb re-called the reads with MiXCR, one entry per CDR3 protein. The sample includes around 530,000 distinct CDR3 sequences, roughly 29% of them seen just once. Sequencing input: PBMCs. Receptor source: a human donor in good health (CMV status not recorded). Some clones in this sample may be carry-over from other donors' samples. CDR3s include the opening cysteine and the closing phenylalanine or tryptophan. Fields, in order: V gene, clone size, CDR3 protein. Expanded clones get a size class; other rows say once, few or many, or leave the size out.

TRBV7-2	many	CASSLSHGGGSAKLFF
TRBV28	-	CASRWRANEKLFF
TRBV29-1	few	CSAVVIDYGYTF
TRBV12-3/TRBV12-4	-	CASSLGLAGQNNEQFF
TRBV7-3	many	CASSLSDNNYGYTF
TRBV18	-	CASSPSAETGIYGYTF
TRBV7-2	few	CASSPGQGLPGELFF
TRBV7-2	many	CASSLLVWALNTEAFF
TRBV7-2	many	CASSLGRGLYEQYF
TRBV4-3	-	CASSQMEGEQFF
TRBV5-1	many	CASSLGGTQETQYF
TRBV19	-	CASVAGVWFF
TRBV18	once	CASSPSGINTGELFF
TRBV4-1	many	CASSQERVGVYEQYF
TRBV12-3/TRBV12-4	-	CASSPPGLAGAPVFF
TRBV6-2/TRBV6-3	-	CASFPSGTIPYEQYF
TRBV5-4	-	CASSFQTVSYNEQFF
TRBV27	-	CASSFSGSRNTEAFF
TRBV19	few	CASSSRQTNEQFF
TRBV7-8	many	CASSLDGAGEQFF
TRBV29-1	-	CSLTSQGSTDTQYF
TRBV6-1	-	CASSNYYEQYF
TRBV7-6	few	CASRVSKTSGVHEQYF
TRBV7-2	-	CASSPFILGLYEQYF
TRBV11-2	few	CASSWKSGKDIQYF
TRBV6-5	-	CASSYSGIGGDYGYTF
TRBV30	-	CAWSGGLVSEQYF
TRBV15	-	CATSSRTVTPNTEAFF
TRBV7-4	many	CASSTGGWGTQYF
TRBV7-2	many	CASSLAGTSNYGYTF
TRBV12-3/TRBV12-4	many	CASSTLDRGYEKLFF
TRBV12-3/TRBV12-4	many	CASSRPGGHSYGYTF
TRBV28	-	CASSPPQVWQSEQYF
TRBV7-2	many	CASSLQPESPLHF
TRBV11-3	few	CASSQGARSTDTQYF
TRBV7-2	-	CASSATGGLYGYTF
TRBV4-1	-	CTSSRRQGAGNTIYF
TRBV19	few	CASRLGVLTNEKLFF
TRBV4-1	-	CASSARWGETDTQYF
TRBV12-3/TRBV12-4	-	CASSLTPRAAGYTF
TRBV9	few	CASSVGSGWGTGELFF
TRBV29-1	-	CSVDSTDQWNYGYTF
TRBV6-2/TRBV6-3	-	CASSLTGHDTEAFF
TRBV7-2	many	CASSPSRGLHF
TRBV7-2	many	CASSLNLTPGAQYF
TRBV6-2/TRBV6-3	few	CASRPTGSSEAFF